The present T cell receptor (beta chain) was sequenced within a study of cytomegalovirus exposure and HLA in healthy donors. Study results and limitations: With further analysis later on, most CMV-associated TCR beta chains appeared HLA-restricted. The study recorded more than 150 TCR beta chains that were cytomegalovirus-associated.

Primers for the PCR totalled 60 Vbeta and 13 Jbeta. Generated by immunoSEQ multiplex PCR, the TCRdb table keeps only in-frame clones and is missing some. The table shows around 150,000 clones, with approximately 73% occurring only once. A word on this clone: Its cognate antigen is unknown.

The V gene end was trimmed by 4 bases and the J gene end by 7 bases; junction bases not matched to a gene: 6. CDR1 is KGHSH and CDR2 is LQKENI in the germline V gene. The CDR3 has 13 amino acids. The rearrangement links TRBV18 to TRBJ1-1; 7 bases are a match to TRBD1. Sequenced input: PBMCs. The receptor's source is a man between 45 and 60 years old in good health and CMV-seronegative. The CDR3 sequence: CASSRQGDGEAFF. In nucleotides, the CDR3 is TGTGCCAGCTCACGGCAGGGGGATGGTGAAGCTTTCTTT. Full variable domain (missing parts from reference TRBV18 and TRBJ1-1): NAGVMQNPRHLVRRRGQEARLRCSPMKGHSHVYWYRQLPEEGLKFMVYLQKENIIDESGMPKERFSAEFPKEGPSILRIQQVVRGDSAAYFCASSRQGDGEAFFGQGTRLTVV.